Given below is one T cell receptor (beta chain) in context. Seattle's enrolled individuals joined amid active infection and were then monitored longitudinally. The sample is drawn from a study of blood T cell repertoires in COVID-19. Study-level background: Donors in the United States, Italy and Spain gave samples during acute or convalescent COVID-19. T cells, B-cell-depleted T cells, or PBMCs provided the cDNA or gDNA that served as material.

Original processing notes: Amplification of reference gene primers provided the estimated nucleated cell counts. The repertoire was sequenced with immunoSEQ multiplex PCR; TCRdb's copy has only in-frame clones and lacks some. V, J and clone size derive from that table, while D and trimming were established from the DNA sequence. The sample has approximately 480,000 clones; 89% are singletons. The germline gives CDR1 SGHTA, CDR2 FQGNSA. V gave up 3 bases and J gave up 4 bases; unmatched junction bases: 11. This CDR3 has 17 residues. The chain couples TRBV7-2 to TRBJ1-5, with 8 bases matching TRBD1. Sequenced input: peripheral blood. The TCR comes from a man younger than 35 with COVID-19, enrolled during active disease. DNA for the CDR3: TGTGCCAGCAGCTTCCGACCTTGGACAGGGTTGAATCAGCCCCAGCATTTT. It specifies CASSFRPWTGLNQPQHF.